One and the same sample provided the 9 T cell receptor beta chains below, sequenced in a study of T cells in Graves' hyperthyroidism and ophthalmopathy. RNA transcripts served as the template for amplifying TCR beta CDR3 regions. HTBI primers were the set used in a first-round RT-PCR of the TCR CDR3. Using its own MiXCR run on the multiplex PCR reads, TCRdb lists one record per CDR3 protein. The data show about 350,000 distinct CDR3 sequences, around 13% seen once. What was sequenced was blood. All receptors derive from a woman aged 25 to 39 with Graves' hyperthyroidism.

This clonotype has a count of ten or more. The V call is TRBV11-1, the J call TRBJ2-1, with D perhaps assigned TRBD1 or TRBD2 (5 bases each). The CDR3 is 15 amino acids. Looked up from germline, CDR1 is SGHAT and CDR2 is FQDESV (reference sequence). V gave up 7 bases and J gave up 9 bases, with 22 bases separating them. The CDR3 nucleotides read TGTGCCAGCATGGACATGGGGGAGTTGTTCGGTGAGCAGTTCTTC. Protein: CASMDMGELFGEQFF.

For the CDR3, the DNA is TGTGCCAGCAGTTTAACCGCGCTTAACACCGGGGAGCTGTTTTTT. Translating it yields CASSLTALNTGELFF. The chain combines TRBV27 with TRBJ2-2; D is unresolved. CDR1 is MNHEY and CDR2 is SMNVEV in the germline V gene (reference sequence). The CDR3 extends over 15 amino acids. Deletions cut 2 bases from V and 2 bases from J, with 9 bases between.

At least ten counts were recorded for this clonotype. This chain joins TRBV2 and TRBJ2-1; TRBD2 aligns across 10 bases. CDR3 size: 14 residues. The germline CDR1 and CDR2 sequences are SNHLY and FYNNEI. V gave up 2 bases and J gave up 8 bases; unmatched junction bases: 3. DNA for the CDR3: TGTGCCAGCAGTGAACTAGCGGGAGCCGATGAGCAGTTCTTC. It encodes CASSELAGADEQFF.

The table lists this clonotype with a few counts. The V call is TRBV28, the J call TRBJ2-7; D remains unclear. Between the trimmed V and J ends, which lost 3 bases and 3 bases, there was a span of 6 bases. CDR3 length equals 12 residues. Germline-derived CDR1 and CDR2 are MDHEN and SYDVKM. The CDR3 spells CASSFSDYEQYF. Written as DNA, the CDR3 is TGTGCCAGCAGTTTTTCCGACTACGAGCAGTACTTC.

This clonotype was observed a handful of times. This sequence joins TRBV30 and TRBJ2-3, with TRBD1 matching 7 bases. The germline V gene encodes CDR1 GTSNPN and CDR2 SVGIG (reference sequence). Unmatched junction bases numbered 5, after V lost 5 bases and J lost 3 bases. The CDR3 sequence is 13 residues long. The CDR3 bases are TGTGCCTGGCACAGGGGCTCGACAGATACGCAGTATTTT. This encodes CAWHRGSTDTQYF.

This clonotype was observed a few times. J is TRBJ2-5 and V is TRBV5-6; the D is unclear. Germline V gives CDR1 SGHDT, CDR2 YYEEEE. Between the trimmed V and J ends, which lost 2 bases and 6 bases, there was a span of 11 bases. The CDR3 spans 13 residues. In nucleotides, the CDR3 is TGTGCCAGCAGCTTAGAGGCTGGGCAGACCCAGTACTTC. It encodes CASSLEAGQTQYF.

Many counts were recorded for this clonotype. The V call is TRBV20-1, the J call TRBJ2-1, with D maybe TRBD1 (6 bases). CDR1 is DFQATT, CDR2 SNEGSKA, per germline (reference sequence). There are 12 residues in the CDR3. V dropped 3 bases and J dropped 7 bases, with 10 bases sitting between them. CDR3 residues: CSASRDNNEQFF. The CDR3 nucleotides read TGCAGTGCTAGTCGGGACAATAATGAGCAGTTCTTC.

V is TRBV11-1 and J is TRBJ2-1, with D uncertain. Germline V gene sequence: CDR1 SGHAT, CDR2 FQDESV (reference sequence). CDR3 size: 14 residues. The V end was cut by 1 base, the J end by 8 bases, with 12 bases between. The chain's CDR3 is CASSLGRKGDEQFF. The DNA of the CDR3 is TGTGCCAGCAGCTTAGGACGGAAGGGTGATGAGCAGTTCTTC.

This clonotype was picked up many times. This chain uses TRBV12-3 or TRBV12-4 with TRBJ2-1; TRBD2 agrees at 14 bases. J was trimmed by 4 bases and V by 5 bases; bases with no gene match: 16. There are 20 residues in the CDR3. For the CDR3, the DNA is TGTGCCAGCAGTCAAAGACTAGCGGGAGGGCCAGGACTAATTTACAATGAGCAGTTCTTC. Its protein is CASSQRLAGGPGLIYNEQFF.